This T cell receptor (beta chain) emerged from a study of T cell responses to AZD1222 COVID-19 vaccine (dated by TCRdb to 2020 to 2023). Some background on the complete study: TCR sequencing was performed for 230 to 250 trial participants, of whom roughly 200 were given two doses of AZD1222 and around 25 were given two doses of MenACWY control vaccine. Trial participants were enrolled by age into subgroups of 18-55, 56-69 and 70-plus years, and roughly 150, 30 and 60 TCR-sequenced participants, respectively, were included in these subgroups. Results the study describes overall, beyond this receptor: The 56-69-year group was small, and its depth increase did not reach significance, likely because of low power. Conclusions about previously exposed vaccinees are limited because only five to seven AZD1222 recipients were SARS-CoV-2 seropositive at baseline. Epitopes outside the regions mutated in the B.1.351 and B.1.1.7 variants were reportedly recognized by nearly half of the unique spike-specific TCRs. Participants were mostly white British and included more females than males, and it was suggested by the authors that clonal diversity may have been underestimated. CD4 TCRs associated with the vaccine covered the entire spike protein, and the dominant responses were in regions 160-218 and 743-854. No day 14 peak-response samples were available, so repertoires were characterized only after the peak T cell response. After two AZD1222 doses, spike-specific TCR breadth and depth were significantly higher than at day 0 and than in MenACWY recipients.

What this sample's time point label stands for: about 28 days (+/-7) after the second vaccine dose. AZD1222 recipients given second doses at about 4 weeks or at about 12 weeks were pooled, since spike-specific TCR depth and breadth were not found to differ between the two schedules. Vaccinee samples were obtained from the UK trials COV001 and COV002, which included a single-blind randomized controlled phase 2/3 trial of AZD1222 (ChAdOx1 nCoV-19) in healthy adults. Trial participant PBMC samples were collected at day 0 and day 28 after the second dose for TCRbeta chain sequencing. Regarding this clone: Its antigen remains undetermined. No much larger clone exists at a distance of one base, and base qualities are not known.

The CDR3 regions of human TCRbeta chains were subjected to immunosequencing. Concerning the study's data processing: TCRs in the repertoires were matched against a reference library of SARS-CoV-2-specific TCRs that had been generated with the MIRA antigen-specificity platform. Breadth meant the fraction of unique TCRs that were SARS-CoV-2-associated, whereas depth meant the fraction of total T cells that were SARS-CoV-2-associated. Using the MIRA data, each spike-specific TCR was mapped to the spike region that the TCR reacts to and placed in a CD4 or CD8 class. Log10-transformed breadth and depth values were compared by one-way ANOVA with Sidak's multiple comparisons tests. TCRdb obtained this table from immuneACCESS and retained in-frame rearrangements with V and J assigned. These tables miss some clones; where compared with another copy, unresolved V genes account for less than half of the shortfall, and the remainder is unexplained. D and trimming were read from the DNA, whereas the V and J calls and clone size are those reported in that table. This sample has about 84,000 clones in its table, and roughly 88% of those were observed once. The ten largest make up roughly 10% of the sample.

The CDR3 covers 14 residues, taking in both the cysteine and the phenylalanine. This entry keeps only the CDR3 DNA: 42 bases, framed from base 1. CDR1 and CDR2 are read off the germline V gene (reference sequence) as GTSNPN and SVGIG. V is reduced by 2 bases and J by 2 bases, leaving a spacing of 11 bases between them. The sequences come from peripheral blood, collected 28 days after the second AZD1222 dose. This TCR came from an adult who received the AZD1222 COVID-19 vaccine. The sequence is built from TRBV30 and TRBJ2-3, with TRBD2 as a weak D call on 5 bases. DNA sequence: TGTGCCTGGAGTACCGGGATCACCACAGATACGCAGTATTTT. Its protein product is CAWSTGITTDTQYF.